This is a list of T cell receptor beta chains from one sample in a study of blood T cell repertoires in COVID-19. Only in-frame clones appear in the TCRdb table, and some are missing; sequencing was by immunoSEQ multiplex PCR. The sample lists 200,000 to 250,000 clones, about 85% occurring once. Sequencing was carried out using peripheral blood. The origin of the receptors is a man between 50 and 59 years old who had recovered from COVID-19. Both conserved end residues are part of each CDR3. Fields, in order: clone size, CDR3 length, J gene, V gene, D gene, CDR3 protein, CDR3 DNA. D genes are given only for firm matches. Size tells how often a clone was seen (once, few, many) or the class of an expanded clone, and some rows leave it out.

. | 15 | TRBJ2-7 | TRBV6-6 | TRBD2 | CASSQGTSGNYEQYF | TGTGCCAGCAGTCAGGGGACTAGCGGAAACTACGAGCAGTACTTC
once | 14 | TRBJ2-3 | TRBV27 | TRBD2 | CASNPPRGTDTQYF | TGTGCCAGCAATCCACCGCGGGGGACAGATACGCAGTATTTT
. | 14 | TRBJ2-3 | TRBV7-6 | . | CASSLGRNTDTQYF | TGTGCCAGCAGCTTGGGGCGGAACACAGATACGCAGTATTTT
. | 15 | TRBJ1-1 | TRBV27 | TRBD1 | CASTPTGLINTEAFF | TGTGCCAGCACCCCGACAGGGCTCATTAACACTGAAGCTTTCTTT
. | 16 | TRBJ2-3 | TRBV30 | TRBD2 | CAWRLAGEIRTDTQYF | TGTGCCTGGAGGTTAGCGGGAGAGATACGGACAGATACGCAGTATTTT
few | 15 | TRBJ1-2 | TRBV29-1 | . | CSVVVSTTNNYGYTF | TGCAGCGTTGTTGTCAGTACCACGAATAACTATGGCTACACCTTC
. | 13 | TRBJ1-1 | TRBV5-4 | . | CASSRFMNTEAFF | TGTGCCAGCAGCCGTTTTATGAACACTGAAGCTTTCTTT
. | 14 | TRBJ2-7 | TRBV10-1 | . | CASSERGGKYEQYF | TGCGCCAGCAGTGAGAGGGGCGGAAAGTACGAGCAGTACTTC
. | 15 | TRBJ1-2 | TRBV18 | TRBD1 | CASSRNRGGAPIITF | TGTGCCAGCTCACGGAACAGGGGTGGGGCTCCAATCATCACCTTC
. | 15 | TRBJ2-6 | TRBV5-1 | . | CASSLAISGANVLTF | TGCGCCAGCAGCTTAGCCATCTCTGGGGCCAACGTCCTGACTTTC
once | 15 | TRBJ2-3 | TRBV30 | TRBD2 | CAWSVRGRDTDTQYF | TGTGCCTGGAGTGTACGAGGGAGGGACACAGATACGCAGTATTTT
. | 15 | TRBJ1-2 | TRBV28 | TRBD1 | CASSSGQGRHYGYTF | TGTGCCAGCAGTTCCGGACAGGGGCGTCACTATGGCTACACCTTC
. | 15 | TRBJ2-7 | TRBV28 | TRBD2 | CASSLLRGLAGAHYF | TGTGCCAGCAGCCTCCTCCGGGGACTAGCGGGAGCCCATTACTTC
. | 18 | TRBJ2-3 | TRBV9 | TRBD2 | CASSGLGLAGGPADTQYF | TGTGCCAGCAGCGGACTCGGACTAGCGGGAGGGCCGGCAGATACGCAGTATTTT
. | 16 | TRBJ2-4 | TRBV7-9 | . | CASSFSPRGAKNIQYF | TGTGCCAGCAGCTTCTCTCCAAGGGGGGCCAAAAACATTCAGTACTTC
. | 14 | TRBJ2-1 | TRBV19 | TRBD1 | CASSMKGGQGKQFF | TGTGCCAGTAGTATGAAAGGGGGACAGGGAAAGCAGTTCTTC
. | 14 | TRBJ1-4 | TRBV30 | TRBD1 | CAWRQTGGGEKLFF | TGTGCCTGGAGACAGACAGGGGGAGGTGAAAAACTGTTTTTT
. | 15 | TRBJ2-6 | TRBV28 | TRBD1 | CASSPGGSGANVLTF | TGTGCCAGCAGTCCAGGGGGCTCTGGGGCCAACGTCCTGACTTTC
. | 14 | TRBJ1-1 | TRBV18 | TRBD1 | CASSRDRKYTEAFF | TGTGCCAGCTCACGGGACAGAAAATACACTGAAGCTTTCTTT
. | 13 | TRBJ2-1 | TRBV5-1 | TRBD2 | CASLASGNNEQFF | TGCGCCAGCCTTGCTAGCGGGAACAATGAGCAGTTCTTC
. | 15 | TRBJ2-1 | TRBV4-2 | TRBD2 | CASSQNGRATNEQFF | TGTGCCAGCAGTCAGAACGGGAGGGCCACGAATGAGCAGTTCTTC
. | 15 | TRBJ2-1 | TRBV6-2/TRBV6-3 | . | CASSYRTITYNEQFF | TGTGCCAGCAGTTACCGGACTATTACCTACAATGAGCAGTTCTTC
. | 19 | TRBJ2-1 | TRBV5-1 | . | CASSSTLTTSGSSYNEQFF | TGCGCCAGCAGCTCGACCCTGACAACGTCAGGGTCATCATACAATGAGCAGTTCTTC
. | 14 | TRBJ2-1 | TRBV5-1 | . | CASSLDNAYNEQFF | TGCGCCAGCAGCTTGGACAACGCATACAATGAGCAGTTCTTC
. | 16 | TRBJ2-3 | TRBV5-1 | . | CASSNGTPRGTDTQYF | TGCGCCAGCAGCAACGGGACTCCCCGAGGGACAGATACGCAGTATTTT
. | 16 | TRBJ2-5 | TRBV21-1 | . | CASSTGTGDGVETQYF | TGTGCCAGCAGCACAGGTACAGGGGACGGGGTAGAGACCCAGTACTTC
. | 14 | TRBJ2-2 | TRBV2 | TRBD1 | CASSGQGVVGELFF | TGTGCCAGCAGTGGACAGGGGGTGGTCGGGGAGCTGTTTTTT
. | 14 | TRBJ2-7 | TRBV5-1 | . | CASSRDSTSYEQYF | TGCGCCAGCAGCCGAGACTCGACCTCCTACGAGCAGTACTTC
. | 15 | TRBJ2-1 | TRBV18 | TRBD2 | CASSPLREWYNEQFF | TGTGCCAGCTCACCACTGCGGGAGTGGTACAATGAGCAGTTCTTC
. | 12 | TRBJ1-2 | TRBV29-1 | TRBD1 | CSVEQGASGYTF | TGCAGCGTTGAGCAGGGGGCGAGTGGCTACACCTTC
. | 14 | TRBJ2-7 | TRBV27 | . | CASSWAGGPYEQYF | TGTGCCAGCAGTTGGGCAGGGGGGCCCTACGAGCAGTACTTC
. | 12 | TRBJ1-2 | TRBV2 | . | CASSLRVYGYTF | TGTGCCAGCAGTCTACGGGTATATGGCTACACCTTC
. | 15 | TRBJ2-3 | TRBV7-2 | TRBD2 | CASSLSTSGTDTQYF | TGTGCCAGCAGCCTATCTACTAGCGGCACAGATACGCAGTATTTT
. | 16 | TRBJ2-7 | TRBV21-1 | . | CASRPVRGCYTYEQYF | TGTGCCAGCAGGCCTGTCAGGGGGTGTTACACCTACGAGCAGTACTTC
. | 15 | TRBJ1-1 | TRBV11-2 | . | CASSSNRFMNTEAFF | TGTGCCAGCAGCTCAAACAGGTTCATGAACACTGAAGCTTTCTTT
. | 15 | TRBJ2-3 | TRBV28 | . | CASSLIGGAADTQYF | TGTGCCAGCAGTTTAATTGGCGGTGCGGCAGATACGCAGTATTTT
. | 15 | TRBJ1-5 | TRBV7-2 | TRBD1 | CASSPTGVGNQPQHF | TGTGCCAGCAGCCCCACAGGGGTTGGCAATCAGCCCCAGCATTTT
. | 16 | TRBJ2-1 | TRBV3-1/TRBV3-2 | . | CASSQGLGVGHDEQFF | TGTGCCAGCAGCCAAGGTTTAGGGGTGGGGCACGATGAGCAGTTCTTC
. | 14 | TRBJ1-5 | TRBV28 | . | CASSYNPAGEMKHF | TGTGCCAGCAGTTATAACCCGGCGGGAGAAATGAAACATTTT
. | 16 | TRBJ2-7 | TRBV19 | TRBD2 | CASSIGASGLKTEQYF | TGTGCCAGTAGTATTGGTGCTAGCGGACTTAAGACCGAGCAGTACTTC
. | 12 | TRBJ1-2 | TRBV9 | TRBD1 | CASSLQGFGYTF | TGTGCCAGCAGCCTACAGGGGTTCGGCTACACCTTC
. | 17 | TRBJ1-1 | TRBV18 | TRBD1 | CASSPQSPRQGLSEAFF | TGTGCCAGCTCACCTCAATCCCCTAGACAGGGGCTCTCTGAAGCTTTCTTT
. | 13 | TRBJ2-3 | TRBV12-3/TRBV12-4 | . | CASSPRPSDTQYF | TGTGCCAGCAGCCCTAGGCCATCGGATACGCAGTATTTT
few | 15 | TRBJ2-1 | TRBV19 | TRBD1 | CASIGGGTGNNEQFF | TGTGCCAGTATCGGGGGCGGGACAGGCAACAATGAGCAGTTCTTC
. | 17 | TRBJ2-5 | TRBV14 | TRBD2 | CASSPGRRLAGAETQYF | TGTGCCAGCAGCCCCGGACGACGACTAGCGGGAGCAGAGACCCAGTACTTC
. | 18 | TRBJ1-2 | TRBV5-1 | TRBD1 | CASSLALDRGPANYGYTF | TGCGCCAGCAGCTTGGCCCTTGACAGGGGCCCCGCTAACTATGGCTACACCTTC
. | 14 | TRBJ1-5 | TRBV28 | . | CASSLPTSTGPQHF | TGTGCCAGCAGTTTACCGACCTCGACAGGGCCCCAGCATTTT
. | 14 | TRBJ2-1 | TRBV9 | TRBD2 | CASSVYQRENEQFF | TGTGCCAGCAGCGTATACCAGCGGGAGAATGAGCAGTTCTTC
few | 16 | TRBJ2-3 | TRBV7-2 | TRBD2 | CASSSLAGGGTNTQYF | TGTGCCAGCAGCTCACTAGCGGGAGGGGGCACTAATACGCAGTATTTT
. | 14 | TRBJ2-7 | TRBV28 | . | CASSYDAVHYEQYF | TGTGCCAGCAGTTACGATGCGGTCCACTACGAGCAGTACTTC
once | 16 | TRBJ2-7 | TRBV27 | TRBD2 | CASSLSGREGRWEQYF | TGTGCCAGCAGTTTATCGGGGCGGGAGGGCCGTTGGGAGCAGTACTTC
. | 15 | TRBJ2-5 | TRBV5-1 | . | CASSLLQGSLETQYF | TGCGCCAGCAGCTTGTTACAGGGCTCCTTGGAGACCCAGTACTTC
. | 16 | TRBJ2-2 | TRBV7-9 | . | CASSLDSRLNTGELFF | TGTGCCAGCAGCCTAGACAGCCGCCTGAACACCGGGGAGCTGTTTTTT
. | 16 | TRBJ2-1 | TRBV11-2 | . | CASSLGGLGGHNEQFF | TGTGCCAGCAGCTTAGGCGGGTTGGGGGGTCACAATGAGCAGTTCTTC
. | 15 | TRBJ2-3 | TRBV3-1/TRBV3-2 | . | CASSQDIYFTDTQYF | TGTGCCAGCAGCCAAGATATTTACTTCACAGATACGCAGTATTTT
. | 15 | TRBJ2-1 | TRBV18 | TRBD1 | CASSPQQGADNEQFF | TGTGCCAGCTCACCACAACAGGGGGCGGACAATGAGCAGTTCTTC
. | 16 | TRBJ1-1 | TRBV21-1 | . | CASRPGGGSRGTEAFF | TGTGCCAGCAGGCCCGGGGGGGGATCCAGAGGGACTGAAGCTTTCTTT
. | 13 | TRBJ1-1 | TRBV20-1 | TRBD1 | CSASKDRGPEAFF | TGCAGTGCTAGTAAGGACAGGGGGCCTGAAGCTTTCTTT
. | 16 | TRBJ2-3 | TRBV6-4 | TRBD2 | CASSDVPKRGADTQYF | TGTGCCAGCAGTGACGTCCCTAAGCGGGGGGCAGATACGCAGTATTTT